Listed here are 5 T cell receptor beta chains from one sample, sequenced in a study of vaccination and CD4 T cells after COVID-19. The study sequenced cultured CD4+ T cell DNA using the Oncomine TCR Beta short-read assay. TCRdb re-called the PCR reads with MiXCR, one entry per CDR3 protein. The sample contains roughly 15,000 distinct CDR3 sequences, around 24% of which appear only once. These TCRs' antigens remain unknown. Treatment specified: roughly nine-day PBMC culture with coronavirus spike peptide pools or control peptides (ViraFEST assay). Sequencing used cultured CD4+ T cells from blood. The receptors were gathered from a human donor with COVID-19.

V usage is TRBV6-5 and J usage is TRBJ2-1; D is ambiguous. There are 13 residues in the CDR3. V lost 2 bases to trimming and J lost 5 bases, with 7 bases between them. Germline-derived CDR1 and CDR2 are MNHEY and SVGAGI. DNA of the CDR3: TGTGCCAGCAGTTACGCCGGCAACAATGAGCAGTTCTTC. Translated, it gives CASSYAGNNEQFF.

The chain carries TRBV7-9 and TRBJ1-3, with 7 bases matching TRBD1. J lost 8 bases, V lost 4 bases, and 11 bases had no gene match. The CDR3 runs 15 residues. The germline V gene encodes CDR1 SEHNR and CDR2 FQNEAQ (reference sequence). As DNA, the CDR3 is TGTGCCAGCAGCTGGGCGGGGACAGTTATTGACACCATATATTTT. Protein product: CASSWAGTVIDTIYF.

There are a few counts of this clonotype. The chain is built from TRBV29-1 and TRBJ2-1, with 8 bases identical to TRBD1. Per germline, CDR1 SQVTM and CDR2 ANQGSEA. This CDR3 is 14 amino acids long. Trimming removed 7 bases from V and 6 bases from J; junction bases left unmatched: 11. The DNA for the CDR3 is TGCAGCGCCCCCGCGCAAACAGGGGGCAATGAGCAGTTCTTC. This gives the protein CSAPAQTGGNEQFF.

This sequence joins TRBV11-3 and TRBJ1-2, with TRBD1 as a possible D gene (6 bases). From germline, CDR1 is SGHNT and CDR2 YENEEA. V lost 3 bases, J lost 3 bases, and 8 bases lay in between. The CDR3 runs 13 residues. The CDR3 loop reads CASSFGGDYGYTF. DNA of the CDR3: TGTGCCAGCAGCTTTGGGGGCGACTATGGCTACACCTTC.

This CDR3 is CASSSGQGWGQPQHF. In DNA, the CDR3 is TGTGCCAGCAGCTCCGGACAGGGATGGGGGCAGCCCCAGCATTTT. This chain connects TRBV7-6 to TRBJ1-5, with 8 bases lining up with TRBD1. V was pared by 4 bases and J by 7 bases, with 9 bases of the junction left unmatched. The CDR3 length is 15 residues. Germline V CDR1 and CDR2: SGHVS, FNYEAQ.